This TCR beta chain was recovered during a study of CD8+CD57+ T cells in acquired aplastic anemia. This clonotype appeared a single time. Genomic DNA was employed as the template in profiling TCR beta VDJ and CDR3. One entry per CDR3 protein results from TCRdb running MiXCR on the reads. The sample holds 270,000 or so distinct CDR3 sequences, roughly 82% seen once. All patients picked for sequencing had shown, by flow cytometry, an expansion of CD8+CD57+ cells. The sequenced sample consisted of sorted CD4+, CD8+, or CD8+CD57+ T cells (not recorded which) from PBMCs. The origin of this receptor is a human donor with aplastic anemia.

This chain's CDR3 is CASGRLPGANEQFF. In DNA form, the CDR3 reads TGCGCCAGCGGCCGACTCCCGGGGGCGAATGAGCAGTTCTTC. The chain carries TRBV4-3 and TRBJ2-1; perhaps D is TRBD1 or TRBD2 (6 bases each). Trimming stripped 8 bases from V and 7 bases from J, with 18 bases between. Germline V gene sequence: CDR1 LGHNA, CDR2 YSLEER. This CDR3 comprises 14 residues.